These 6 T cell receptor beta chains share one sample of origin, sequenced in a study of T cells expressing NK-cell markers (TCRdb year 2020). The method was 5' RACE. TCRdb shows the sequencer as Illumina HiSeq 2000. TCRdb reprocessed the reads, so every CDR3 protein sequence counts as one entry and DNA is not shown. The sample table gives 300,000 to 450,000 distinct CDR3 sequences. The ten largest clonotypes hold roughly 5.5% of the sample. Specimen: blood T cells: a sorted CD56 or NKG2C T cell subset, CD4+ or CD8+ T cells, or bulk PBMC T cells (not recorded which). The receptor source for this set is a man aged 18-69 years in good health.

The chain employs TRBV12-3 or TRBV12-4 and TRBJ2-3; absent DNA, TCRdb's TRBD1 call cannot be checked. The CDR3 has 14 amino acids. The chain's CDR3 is CASSFPLYTDTQYF.

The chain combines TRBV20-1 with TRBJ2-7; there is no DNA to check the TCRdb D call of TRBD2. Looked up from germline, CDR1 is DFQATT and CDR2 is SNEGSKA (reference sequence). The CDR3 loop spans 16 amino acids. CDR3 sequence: CSAPDLSSGGINEQYF.

CDR3 residues: CATGKIGERSEKLFF. The J gene is TRBJ1-4, the V gene TRBV19; TCRdb outputs TRBD1, but without DNA this stays unchecked. In germline, CDR1 is LNHDA, CDR2 SQIVND (reference sequence). The CDR3 runs 15 residues.

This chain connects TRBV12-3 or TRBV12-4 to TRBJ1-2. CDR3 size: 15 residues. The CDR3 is CASSRREGVNYGYTF.

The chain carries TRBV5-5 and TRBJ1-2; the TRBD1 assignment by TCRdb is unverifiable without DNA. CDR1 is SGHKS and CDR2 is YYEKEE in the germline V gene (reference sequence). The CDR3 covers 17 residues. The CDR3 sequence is CASSLAGTGVYSYGYTF.

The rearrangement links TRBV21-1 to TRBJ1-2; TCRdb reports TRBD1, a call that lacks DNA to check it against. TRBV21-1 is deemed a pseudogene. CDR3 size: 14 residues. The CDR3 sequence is CASSSPTGGYGYTF.